This entry describes one T cell receptor beta chain. Its matching antigen is unknown. This sample is drawn from a study of cytomegalovirus exposure and HLA in healthy donors. Regarding the study as a whole: The authors assumed roughly uniform sequencing depth across donors for presence/absence analyses. Approximately 160 TCR beta chains were listed as cytomegalovirus-associated. A later analysis linked a missense DCLRE1C variant to TCR beta V- and J-gene trimming. Later on, an analysis showed TCR association rates differing by HLA locus, with DRB1 the most and HLA-C the fewest.

The PCR used 60 Vbeta and 13 Jbeta primers. Measured with immunoSEQ multiplex PCR; TCRdb has only the in-frame clones, and not every one. Of some 190,000 clones detected, roughly 80% appear once; the ten largest clones hold 1.5% to 2%. The sequence derives from a woman between 50 and 59 years old in good health and CMV-seronegative. The specimen sequenced was PBMCs.

The CDR3 is CASSFGQGNEAFF. The DNA for the CDR3 is TGTGCCAGCAGTTTCGGACAGGGGAATGAAGCTTTCTTT. This chain links TRBV27 with TRBJ1-1; 9 bases line up with TRBD1. The CDR3 runs to 13 residues. The germline gives CDR1 MNHEY, CDR2 SMNVEV (reference sequence). V lost 3 bases to trimming and J lost 7 bases; unmatched junction nucleotides: 3.